These 17 T cell receptor beta chains were sequenced from one sample in a study of shared clonotypes between healthy human individuals (dated by TCRdb to 2018 to 2021). Libraries came from the immunoSEQ multiplex PCR assay. TCRdb took over this immuneACCESS table, retaining in-frame rearrangements with V and J assigned. Such tables are incomplete; in checked studies, under half of the missing clones stem from an unresolved V gene, and the remainder is unexplained. The sample records about 2.3 million clones, approximately 95% of which are singletons. The ten most abundant clones make up 0.39% of the sample. The source material was naive CD4+ T cells from PBMCs. The cell subset or site label here, explained by the study, means: CD45RA+ positively selected. Receptor source: a man younger than 30 in good health. Some clones in this sample may be carry-over from other donors' samples.

The J gene is TRBJ1-4, the V gene TRBV6-6, with TRBD1 as a possible D gene (6 bases). CDR1 and CDR2 from the germline V gene are MNHNY and SVGAGI (reference sequence). V lost 1 base and J 4 bases, leaving 10 bases between the germline ends. This CDR3 contains 15 residues. The CDR3 bases are TGTGCCAGCAGTTACTGGGGGGGCGGTAATGAAAAACTGTTTTTT. Its protein is CASSYWGGGNEKLFF.

The chain links TRBV5-6 to TRBJ2-2; TRBD1 matches 8 bases. The CDR3 runs 14 residues. With 4 bases clipped from V and 3 bases from J, the junction kept 2 bases outside the gene matches. The V gene's germline CDR1 is SGHDT and CDR2 YYEEEE. The CDR3 coding sequence is TGTGCCAGCAGCCGGGGACAGGACACCGGGGAGCTGTTTTTT. This sequence encodes CASSRGQDTGELFF.

The chain couples TRBV7-3 to TRBJ2-5; 11 positions match TRBD2. This CDR3 contains 16 residues. The V gene's germline CDR1 is SGHTA and CDR2 FQGTGA. V shed 5 bases and J 5 bases; nucleotides not matched to a gene: 10. The CDR3 DNA sequence: TGTGCCAGCAGCCCAGGGACTAGCGGCGCTACGGAGACCCAGTACTTC. Protein product: CASSPGTSGATETQYF.

The rearrangement links TRBV7-6 to TRBJ1-3; the match to TRBD1 covers 8 bases. The CDR3 runs 15 residues. CDR1 is SGHVS and CDR2 is FNYEAQ in the germline V gene. Unmatched junction bases numbered 5, after V lost 5 bases and J lost 2 bases. This CDR3 is CASSTGTGTGNTIYF. The CDR3, as DNA: TGTGCCAGCAGCACGGGGACAGGTACTGGAAACACCATATATTTT.

This clone showed up just once. Here the CDR3 reads CASSLWAQGVYGYTF. CDR3 sequence (DNA): TGTGCCAGCAGTTTATGGGCACAGGGGGTCTATGGCTACACCTTC. The genes are TRBV28 and TRBJ1-2; 8 bases agree with TRBD1. Trimming cost V 0 bases and J 4 bases; bases outside gene matches: 4. Germline CDR1 reads MDHEN; CDR2 reads SYDVKM. This CDR3 is 15 amino acids long.

The V and J genes are TRBV28 and TRBJ2-7, with a weak D call TRBD2 (6 bases). Germline V lookup: CDR1 MDHEN, CDR2 SYDVKM. V lost 6 bases, J lost 4 bases, and 16 bases lay in between. The length of the CDR3 is 14 residues. The CDR3 region is CASSRRGTTYEQYF. For the CDR3, the DNA is TGTGCCAGCAGCCGCCGCGGGACGACTTACGAGCAGTACTTC.

This clone was detected only once. The V and J genes are TRBV28 and TRBJ1-1; the match to TRBD1 covers 7 bases. V lost 7 bases and J lost 0; bases outside the gene matches: 8. Germline CDR1 and CDR2: MDHEN and SYDVKM. This CDR3 is 15 amino acids long. The CDR3 is CASTSGGTLNTEAFF. Here the CDR3 DNA reads TGTGCCAGCACCTCAGGGGGGACACTGAACACTGAAGCTTTCTTT.

The chain couples TRBV4-1 to TRBJ2-7; D is possibly TRBD1 (6 bases). The germline V gene has CDR1 MGHRA and CDR2 YSYEKL. This CDR3 has 15 amino acids. Trimming removed 0 bases from V and 6 bases from J, with 15 bases in between. CDR3: CASSQDNWGRSEQYF. CDR3 nucleotides: TGCGCCAGCAGCCAAGATAATTGGGGGCGGAGCGAGCAGTACTTC.

This clone appeared once. V is TRBV5-1 and J is TRBJ2-7; D is possibly TRBD1 (5 bases). Germline lookup yields CDR1 SGHRS and CDR2 YFSETQ. Trimming cost V 4 bases and J 1 base, with 15 bases left between them. The CDR3 extends over 15 amino acids. CDR3 bases: TGCGCCAGCAGCCGCATCCCACAGGTTTCCTACGAGCAGTACTTC. This encodes CASSRIPQVSYEQYF.

This rearrangement joins TRBV7-7 to TRBJ2-7; 9 bases line up with TRBD2. This CDR3 is 15 amino acids long. Germline V gives CDR1 SSHAT, CDR2 FNYEAQ (reference sequence). V lost 6 bases and J lost 4; bases outside the gene matches: 10. CDR3 sequence: CASSAGGAGGYEQYF. CDR3 coding DNA: TGTGCCAGCAGTGCGGGAGGCGCGGGAGGGTACGAGCAGTACTTC.

J is TRBJ1-2 and V is TRBV20-1, with TRBD1 as a possible D gene (6 bases). The CDR3 is 11 amino acids. Deletions cut 4 bases from V and 8 bases from J, with 11 bases between. Per germline, CDR1 DFQATT and CDR2 SNEGSKA (reference sequence). CDR3 DNA sequence: TGCAGTGCTACTACAGGGTACGGCTACACCTTC. Translation: CSATTGYGYTF.

Here the CDR3 DNA reads TGCGCCAGCAGTCAATCGTTCGAGGGGCGTCCCCCTGAAGCTTTCTTT. This translates into CASSQSFEGRPPEAFF. The rearrangement links TRBV23-1 to TRBJ1-1; D may be TRBD1 (5 bases). TRBV23-1 belongs to the ORF category, with a function that is uncertain. There are 16 residues in the CDR3. Trimming took 0 bases from V and 6 from J, leaving 17 bases between them.

V is TRBV4-1 and J is TRBJ2-3; perhaps TRBD2 as D (5 bases). Trimming shortened V by 4 bases and J by 2 bases, and 13 bases separated the two germline ends. The germline V gene encodes CDR1 MGHRA and CDR2 YSYEKL. The CDR3 is 15 amino acids. DNA of the CDR3: TGCGCCAGCAGCCTCCAGCGGCGCGACACAGATACGCAGTATTTT. Its protein is CASSLQRRDTDTQYF.

V is TRBV4-1 and J is TRBJ1-1; no firm D call. The CDR3 extends over 14 amino acids. CDR1 and CDR2 from the germline V gene are MGHRA and YSYEKL. The V gene lost 2 bases and the J gene lost 1 base, with 8 bases spanning the gap. The CDR3 reads CASSQLPQNTEAFF. The CDR3 region has the DNA TGCGCCAGCAGCCAACTCCCACAGAACACTGAAGCTTTCTTT.

The rearrangement uses TRBV7-8 and TRBJ1-4; D ambiguous. The CDR3 sequence is 13 residues long. Germline V gene sequence: CDR1 SGHVS, CDR2 FQNEAQ. Trimming took off 3 bases at V and 4 bases at J, with 6 bases between the two ends. The CDR3: CASSFFSNEKLFF. The CDR3, as DNA: TGTGCCAGCAGCTTCTTCAGTAATGAAAAACTGTTTTTT.

The chain employs TRBV10-3 and TRBJ1-2; 11 nucleotides agree with TRBD1. CDR1 and CDR2 (germline): ENHRY, SYGVKD. This CDR3 comprises 14 residues. J was trimmed by 4 bases and V by 4 bases; bases with no gene match: 2. CDR3 bases: TGTGCCATCAGTGTGGGACAGGGGGGCTATGGCTACACCTTC. Its translation: CAISVGQGGYGYTF.

This chain joins TRBV2 and TRBJ1-3; no definite D call. Germline V lookup: CDR1 SNHLY, CDR2 FYNNEI. Trimming stripped 6 bases from V and 0 bases from J, with 6 bases between. The CDR3 spans 13 residues. DNA for the CDR3: TGTGCCAGCAGCCAGAGCTCTGGAAACACCATATATTTT. Its protein product is CASSQSSGNTIYF.